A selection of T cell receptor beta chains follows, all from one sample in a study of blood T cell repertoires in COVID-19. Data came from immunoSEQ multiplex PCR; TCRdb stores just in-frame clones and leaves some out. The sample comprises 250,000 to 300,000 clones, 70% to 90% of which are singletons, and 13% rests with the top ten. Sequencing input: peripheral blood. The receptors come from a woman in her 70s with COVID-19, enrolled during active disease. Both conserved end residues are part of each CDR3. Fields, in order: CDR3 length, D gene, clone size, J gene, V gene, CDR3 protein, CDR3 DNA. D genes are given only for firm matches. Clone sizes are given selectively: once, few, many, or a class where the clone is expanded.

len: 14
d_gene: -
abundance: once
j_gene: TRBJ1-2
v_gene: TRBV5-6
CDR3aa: CASSLDGGNYGYTF
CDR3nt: TGTGCCAGCAGCTTGGACGGAGGTAACTATGGCTACACCTTC

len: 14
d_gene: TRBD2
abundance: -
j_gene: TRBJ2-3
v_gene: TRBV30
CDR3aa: CAWSVGSGGDTQYF
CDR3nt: TGTGCCTGGAGTGTAGGTAGCGGGGGAGATACGCAGTATTTT

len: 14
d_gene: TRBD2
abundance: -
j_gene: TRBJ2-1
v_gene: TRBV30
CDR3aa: CAWTTSHSYNEQFF
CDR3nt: TGTGCCTGGACGACTAGCCACTCCTACAATGAGCAGTTCTTC

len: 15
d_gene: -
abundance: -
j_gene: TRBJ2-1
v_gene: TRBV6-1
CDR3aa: CASSEVRPSFAEQFF
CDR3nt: TGTGCCAGCAGTGAAGTACGGCCTAGCTTCGCTGAGCAGTTCTTC

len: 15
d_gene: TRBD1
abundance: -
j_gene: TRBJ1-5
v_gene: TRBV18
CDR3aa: CASSPNTGGDQPQHF
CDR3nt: TGTGCCAGCTCCCCAAATACAGGGGGCGACCAGCCCCAGCATTTT

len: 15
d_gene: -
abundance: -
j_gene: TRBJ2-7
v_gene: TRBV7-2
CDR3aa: CASSLESRGLYEQYF
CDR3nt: TGTGCCAGCAGCTTAGAATCTCGAGGCCTATACGAGCAGTACTTC

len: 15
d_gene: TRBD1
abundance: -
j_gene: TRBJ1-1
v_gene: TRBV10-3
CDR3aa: CAVSTGVGVNTEAFF
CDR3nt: TGTGCCGTCTCGACAGGGGTGGGGGTGAACACTGAAGCTTTCTTT

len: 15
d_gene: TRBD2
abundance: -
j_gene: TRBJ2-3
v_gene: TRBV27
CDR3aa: CASSPLSGGTDTQYF
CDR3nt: TGTGCCAGCAGTCCGCTTAGCGGGGGGACAGATACGCAGTATTTT

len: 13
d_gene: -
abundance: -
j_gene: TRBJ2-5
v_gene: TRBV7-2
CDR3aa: CASSLAPRETQYF
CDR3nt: TGTGCCAGCAGCTTAGCGCCGAGAGAGACCCAGTACTTC

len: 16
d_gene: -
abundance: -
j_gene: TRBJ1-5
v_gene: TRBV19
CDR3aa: CASSIEGRGGNQPQHF
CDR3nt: TGTGCCAGTAGTATAGAGGGAAGGGGAGGTAATCAGCCCCAGCATTTT

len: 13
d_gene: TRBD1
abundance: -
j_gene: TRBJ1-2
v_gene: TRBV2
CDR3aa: CARGGTGDKGYTF
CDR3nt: TGTGCCAGGGGGGGGACAGGGGATAAAGGCTACACCTTC

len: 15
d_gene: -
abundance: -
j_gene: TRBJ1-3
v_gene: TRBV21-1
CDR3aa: CASSNYRDSGNTIYF
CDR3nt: TGTGCCAGCAGCAATTACAGAGACTCTGGAAACACCATATATTTT

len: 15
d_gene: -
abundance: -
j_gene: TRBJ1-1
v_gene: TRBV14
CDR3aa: CASSHPHQSGAEAFF
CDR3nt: TGTGCCAGCAGCCACCCCCACCAGTCGGGGGCTGAAGCTTTCTTT

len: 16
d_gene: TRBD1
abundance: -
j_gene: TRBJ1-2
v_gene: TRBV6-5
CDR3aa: CASSYGTGGSNYGYTF
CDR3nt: TGTGCCAGCAGTTACGGGACAGGGGGCTCTAACTATGGCTACACCTTC

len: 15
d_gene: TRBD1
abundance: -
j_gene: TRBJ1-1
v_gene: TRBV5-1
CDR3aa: CASSLGGGLNTEAFF
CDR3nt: TGCGCCAGCAGCTTGGGAGGGGGCTTGAACACTGAAGCTTTCTTT

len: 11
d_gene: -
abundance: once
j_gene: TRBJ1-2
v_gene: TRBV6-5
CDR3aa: CASRNFLGYTF
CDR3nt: TGTGCCAGCAGGAACTTTCTTGGCTACACCTTC

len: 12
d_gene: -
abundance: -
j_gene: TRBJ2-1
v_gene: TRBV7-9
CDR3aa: CASSPVYNEQFF
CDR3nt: TGTGCCAGCAGCCCAGTTTACAATGAGCAGTTCTTC

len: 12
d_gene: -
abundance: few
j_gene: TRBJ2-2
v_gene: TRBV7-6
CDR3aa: CASSFGAGELFF
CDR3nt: TGTGCCAGCAGCTTCGGGGCCGGGGAGCTGTTTTTT

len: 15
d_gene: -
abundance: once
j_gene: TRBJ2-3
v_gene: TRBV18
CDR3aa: CASSPPVAATDTQYF
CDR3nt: TGTGCCAGCTCACCTCCTGTAGCGGCCACAGATACGCAGTATTTT

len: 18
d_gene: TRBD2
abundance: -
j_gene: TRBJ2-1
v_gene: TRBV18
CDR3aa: CASSPRTSTSGNYNEQFF
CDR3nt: TGTGCCAGCTCACCACGAACGTCGACTAGCGGGAACTACAATGAGCAGTTCTTC

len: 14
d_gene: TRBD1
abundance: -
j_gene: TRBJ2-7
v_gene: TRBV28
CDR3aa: CASSPWTGPYEQYF
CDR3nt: TGTGCCAGCAGTCCGTGGACAGGGCCCTACGAGCAGTACTTC

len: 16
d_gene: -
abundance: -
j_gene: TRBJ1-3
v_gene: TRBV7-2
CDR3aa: CASSLDSGASGNTIYF
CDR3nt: TGTGCCAGCAGCTTAGATTCAGGCGCGTCTGGAAACACCATATATTTT

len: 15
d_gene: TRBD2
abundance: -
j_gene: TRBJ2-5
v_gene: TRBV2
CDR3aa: CASSDRTSGVETQYF
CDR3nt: TGTGCCAGCAGTGACCGGACTAGCGGGGTGGAGACCCAGTACTTC

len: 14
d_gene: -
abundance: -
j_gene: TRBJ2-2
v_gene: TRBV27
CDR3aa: CASSYLLNTGELFF
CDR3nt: TGTGCCAGCAGTTATCTACTAAACACCGGGGAGCTGTTTTTT

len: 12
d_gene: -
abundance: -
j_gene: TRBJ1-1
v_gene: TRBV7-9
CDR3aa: CASSFTGIEAFF
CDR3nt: TGTGCCAGCAGCTTCACAGGGATTGAAGCTTTCTTT

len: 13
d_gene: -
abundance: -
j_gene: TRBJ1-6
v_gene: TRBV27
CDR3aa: CASSPGVGSPLHF
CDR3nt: TGTGCCAGCAGTCCAGGGGTAGGGTCACCCCTCCACTTT

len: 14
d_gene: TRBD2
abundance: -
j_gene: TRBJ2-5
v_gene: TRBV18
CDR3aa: CASSPGGGRGTQYF
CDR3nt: TGTGCCAGCTCACCTGGCGGGGGTCGCGGGACCCAGTACTTC

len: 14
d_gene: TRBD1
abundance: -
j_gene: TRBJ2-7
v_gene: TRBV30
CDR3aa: CAWSPGQGGYEQYF
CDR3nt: TGTGCCTGGAGTCCGGGACAGGGAGGGTACGAGCAGTACTTC

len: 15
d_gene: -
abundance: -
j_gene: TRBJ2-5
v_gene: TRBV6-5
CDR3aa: CASRRGSLPQETQYF
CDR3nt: TGTGCCAGCAGACGGGGGTCCTTGCCCCAAGAGACCCAGTACTTC

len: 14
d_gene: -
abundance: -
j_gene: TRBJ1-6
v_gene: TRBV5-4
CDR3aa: CASSSQGNNSPLHF
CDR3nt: TGTGCCAGCAGCTCGCAGGGAAATAATTCACCCCTCCACTTT

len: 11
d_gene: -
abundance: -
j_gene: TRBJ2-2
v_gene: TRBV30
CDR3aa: CARQGSGELFF
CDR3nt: TGTGCTCGCCAGGGATCCGGGGAGCTGTTTTTT

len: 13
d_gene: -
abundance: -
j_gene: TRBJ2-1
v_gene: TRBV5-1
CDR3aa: CASSLGRRNEQFF
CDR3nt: TGCGCCAGCAGCTTGGGCCGGAGAAATGAGCAGTTCTTC

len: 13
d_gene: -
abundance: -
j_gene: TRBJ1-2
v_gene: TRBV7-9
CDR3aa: CASSINQGSGYTF
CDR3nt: TGTGCCAGCAGCATAAACCAGGGGTCCGGCTACACCTTC

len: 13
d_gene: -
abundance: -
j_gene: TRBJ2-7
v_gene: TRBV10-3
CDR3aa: CAISDRNSYEQYF
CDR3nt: TGTGCCATCAGCGACAGAAACTCCTACGAGCAGTACTTC

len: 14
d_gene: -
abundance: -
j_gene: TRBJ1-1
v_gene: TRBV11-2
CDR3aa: CASSLDRIVTEAFF
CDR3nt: TGTGCCAGCAGCTTAGACCGAATAGTCACTGAAGCTTTCTTT

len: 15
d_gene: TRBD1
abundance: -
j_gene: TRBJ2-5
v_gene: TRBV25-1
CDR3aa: CASSYGTAFQETQYF
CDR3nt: TGTGCCAGCAGTTACGGGACAGCTTTCCAAGAGACCCAGTACTTC

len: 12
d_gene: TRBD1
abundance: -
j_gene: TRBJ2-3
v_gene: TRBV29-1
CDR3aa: CSGGTAKDTQYF
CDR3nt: TGCAGCGGAGGGACAGCGAAAGATACGCAGTATTTT

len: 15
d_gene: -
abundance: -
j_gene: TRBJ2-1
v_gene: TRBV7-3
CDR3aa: CASSPTLSSYNEQFF
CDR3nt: TGTGCCAGCAGCCCGACTCTGAGCTCCTACAATGAGCAGTTCTTC

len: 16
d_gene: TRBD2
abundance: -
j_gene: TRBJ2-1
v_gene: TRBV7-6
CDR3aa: CASSPLTSGAHNEQFF
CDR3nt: TGTGCCAGCAGCCCCCTGACTAGCGGGGCGCACAATGAGCAGTTCTTC

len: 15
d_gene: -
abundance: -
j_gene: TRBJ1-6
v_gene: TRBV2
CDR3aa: CASSEQVPYNSPLHF
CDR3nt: TGTGCCAGCAGTGAACAGGTACCTTATAATTCACCCCTCCACTTT

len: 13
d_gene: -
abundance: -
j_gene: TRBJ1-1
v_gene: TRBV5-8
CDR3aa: CASSLDRNTEAFF
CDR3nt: TGTGCCAGCAGTTTGGACAGAAACACTGAAGCTTTCTTT